This entry is about one TCR beta chain. This entry comes from a study of blood T cell repertoires in COVID-19. In germline, CDR1 is SGHRS, CDR2 YFSETQ. Deletions cut 4 bases from V and 6 bases from J, with 13 bases between. The CDR3 is made up of 14 amino acids. TCRdb's table, derived via immunoSEQ multiplex PCR, lists solely in-frame clones and lacks some. Of roughly 410,000 clones in the sample, approximately 89% were seen once. The material sequenced was peripheral blood. The receptor was derived from a woman in her fifties or sixties with COVID-19, enrolled during active disease. The chain couples TRBV5-1 to TRBJ1-4, with D possibly matching TRBD1 (5 bases). CDR3 nucleotides: TGCGCCAGCAGCCTGGGGCCAGTGGATGAAAAACTGTTTTTT. The encoded protein is CASSLGPVDEKLFF.